This T cell receptor (beta chain) was sequenced in a study of cytomegalovirus exposure and HLA in healthy donors. The method was immunoSEQ multiplex PCR; TCRdb's version includes in-frame clones alone and lacks a portion of them. The table includes 90,000 to 150,000 clones, 70% to 90% detected once. The CDR3 runs to 13 residues. CDR1 is MNHEY and CDR2 is SVGAGI in the germline V gene. The ends were cut back, 0 bases at V and 6 bases at J, with 9 bases in the middle. Concerning this clone itself: What it binds is not known.

Points from the study as a whole: Despite most TCR sequences being rare, some public TCRs occurred in many donors.

Material: PBMCs. The origin of this receptor is a woman aged 18-29 years in good health and CMV-seropositive. The chain links TRBV6-5 to TRBJ2-7, with TRBD2 as a possible D gene (6 bases). CDR3 nucleotides: TGTGCCAGCAGTTACTCGTCCGGGGGCGAGCAGTACTTC. Translating gives CASSYSSGGEQYF.